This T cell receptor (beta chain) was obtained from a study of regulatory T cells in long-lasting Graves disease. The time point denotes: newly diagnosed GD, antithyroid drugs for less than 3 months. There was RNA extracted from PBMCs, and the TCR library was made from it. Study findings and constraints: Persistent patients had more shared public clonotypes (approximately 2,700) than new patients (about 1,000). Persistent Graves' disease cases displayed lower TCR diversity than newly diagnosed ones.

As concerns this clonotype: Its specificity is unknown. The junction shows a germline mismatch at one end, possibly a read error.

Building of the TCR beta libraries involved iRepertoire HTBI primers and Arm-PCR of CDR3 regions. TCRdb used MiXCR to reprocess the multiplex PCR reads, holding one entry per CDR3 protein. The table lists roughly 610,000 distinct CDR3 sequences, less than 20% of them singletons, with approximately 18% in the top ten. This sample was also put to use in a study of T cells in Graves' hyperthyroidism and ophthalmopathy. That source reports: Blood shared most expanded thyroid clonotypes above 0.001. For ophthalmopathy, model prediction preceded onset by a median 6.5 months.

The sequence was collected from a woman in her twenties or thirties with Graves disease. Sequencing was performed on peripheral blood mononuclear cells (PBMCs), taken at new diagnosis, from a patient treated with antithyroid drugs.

CDR3 protein: CASSKSGLAGSYGQYF. The CDR3 DNA reads as TGTGCCAGCAGCAAATCTGGACTAGCGGGGTCCTACGGGCAGTACTTC. This chain links TRBV9 with TRBJ2-7, with TRBD2 matching over 12 bases. Germline CDR1 and CDR2: SGDLS and YYNGEE. The CDR3 totals 16 residues.